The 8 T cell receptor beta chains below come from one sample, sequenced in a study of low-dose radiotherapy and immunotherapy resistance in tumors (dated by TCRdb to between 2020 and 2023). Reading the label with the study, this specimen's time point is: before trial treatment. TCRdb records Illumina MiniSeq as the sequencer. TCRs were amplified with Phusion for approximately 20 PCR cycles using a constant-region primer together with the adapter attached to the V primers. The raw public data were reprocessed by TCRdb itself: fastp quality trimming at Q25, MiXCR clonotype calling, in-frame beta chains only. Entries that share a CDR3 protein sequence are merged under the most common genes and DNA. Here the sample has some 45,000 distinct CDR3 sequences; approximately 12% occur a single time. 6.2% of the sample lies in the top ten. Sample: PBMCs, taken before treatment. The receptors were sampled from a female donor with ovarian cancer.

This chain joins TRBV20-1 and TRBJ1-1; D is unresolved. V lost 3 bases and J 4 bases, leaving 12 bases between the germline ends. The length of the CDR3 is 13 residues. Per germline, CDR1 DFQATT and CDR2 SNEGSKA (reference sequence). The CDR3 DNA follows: TGCAGTGCTAGGCTAGGGTCGGGCACTGAAGCTTTCTTT. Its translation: CSARLGSGTEAFF.

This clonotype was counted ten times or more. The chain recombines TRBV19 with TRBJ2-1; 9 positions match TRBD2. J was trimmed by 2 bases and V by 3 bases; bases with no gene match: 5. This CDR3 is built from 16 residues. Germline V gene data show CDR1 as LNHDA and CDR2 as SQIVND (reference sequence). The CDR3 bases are TGTGCCAGTAGTATTGAGGGCGGGGGGGCCTACAATGAGCAGTTCTTC. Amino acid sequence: CASSIEGGGAYNEQFF.

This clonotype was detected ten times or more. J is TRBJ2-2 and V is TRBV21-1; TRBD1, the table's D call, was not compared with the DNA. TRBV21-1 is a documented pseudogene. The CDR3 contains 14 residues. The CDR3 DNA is TGTGCCAGCAGCAGATCTGACAGGGAATGGGAGCTGTTTTTT. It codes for CASSRSDREWELFF.

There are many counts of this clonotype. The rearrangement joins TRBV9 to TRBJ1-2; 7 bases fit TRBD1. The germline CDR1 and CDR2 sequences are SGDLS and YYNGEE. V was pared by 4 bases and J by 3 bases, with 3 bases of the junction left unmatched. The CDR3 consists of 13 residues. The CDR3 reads CASSLQGDYGYTF. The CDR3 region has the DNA TGTGCCAGCAGCCTTCAGGGGGACTATGGCTACACCTTC. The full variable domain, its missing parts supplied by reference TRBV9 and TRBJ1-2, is DSGVTQTPKHLITATGQRVTLRCSPRSGDLSVYWYQQSLDQGLQFLIQYYNGEERAKGNILERFSAQQFPDLHSELNLSSLELGDSALYFCASSLQGDYGYTFGSGTRLTVV.

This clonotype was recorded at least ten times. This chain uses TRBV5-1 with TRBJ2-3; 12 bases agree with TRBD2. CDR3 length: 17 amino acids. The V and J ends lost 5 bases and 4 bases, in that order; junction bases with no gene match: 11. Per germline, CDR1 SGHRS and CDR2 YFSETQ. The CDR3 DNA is TGCGCCAGCAGAAAGCCCTCTAGCGGGGGGGCGGCAGATACGCAGTATTTT. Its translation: CASRKPSSGGAADTQYF.

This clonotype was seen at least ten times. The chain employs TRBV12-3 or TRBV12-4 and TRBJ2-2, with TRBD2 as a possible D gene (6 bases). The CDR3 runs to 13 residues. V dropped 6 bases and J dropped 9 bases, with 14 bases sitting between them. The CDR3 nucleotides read TGTGCCAGCAGCCTAGCGTGGGGTCGGGAGCTGTTTTTT. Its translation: CASSLAWGRELFF.

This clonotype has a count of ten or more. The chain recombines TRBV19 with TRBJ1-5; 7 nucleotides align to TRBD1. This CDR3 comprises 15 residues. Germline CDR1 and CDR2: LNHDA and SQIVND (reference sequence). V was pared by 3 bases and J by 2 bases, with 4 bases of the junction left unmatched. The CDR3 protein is CASSIGQARNQPQHF. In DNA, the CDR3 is TGTGCCAGTAGTATTGGACAGGCGCGCAATCAGCCCCAGCATTTT.

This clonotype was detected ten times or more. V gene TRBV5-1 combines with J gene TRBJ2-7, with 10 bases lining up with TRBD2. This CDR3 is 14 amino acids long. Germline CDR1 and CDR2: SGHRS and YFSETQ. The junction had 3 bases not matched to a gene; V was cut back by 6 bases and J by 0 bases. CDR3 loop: CASTRTSGSYEQYF. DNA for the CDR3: TGCGCCAGCACTCGGACTAGCGGCTCCTACGAGCAGTACTTC.